This T cell receptor beta chain came from a study of T cells in Graves' hyperthyroidism and ophthalmopathy. Worth noting for this clonotype: The antigen is not known.

Amplified TCR beta CDR3 regions derived from RNA transcripts. Using the HTBI primer set, a first-round RT-PCR was run on the TCR CDR3. One entry per CDR3 protein results from TCRdb running MiXCR on the multiplex PCR reads. The data contain around 250,000 distinct CDR3 sequences, roughly 14% of them seen just once; the ten biggest clones take up roughly 14%. Study results and caveats: Most expanded thyroid clonotypes above 0.001 also appeared in blood.

CDR1 and CDR2 from the germline V gene are LNHDA and SQIVND (reference sequence). V lost 5 bases, J lost 14 bases, and 5 bases stayed unmatched. CDR3 length: 12 amino acids. The hyperthyroidism patients had all been newly diagnosed, and their disease duration was under 2 months. Their ages ranged from 18 to 65 years. The sequenced sample was blood. The TCR was taken from a woman in her thirties or forties with Graves' hyperthyroidism that later progressed to Graves' ophthalmopathy. The chain carries TRBV19 and TRBJ2-1, with 11 bases fitting TRBD2. CDR3 sequence reads: CASSSTSGREFF. CDR3 nucleotide sequence: TGTGCCAGTAGTTCCACTAGCGGGAGAGAGTTCTTC.